What follows are 19 T cell receptor beta chains derived from one specimen sequenced in a study of blood T cell repertoires in COVID-19. Clones were sequenced by immunoSEQ multiplex PCR, and TCRdb holds only the in-frame ones, with some missing. The data show approximately 130,000 clones, over 75% seen once. Sample: peripheral blood. Receptors were obtained from a man in his sixties with acute or convalescent COVID-19.

V is TRBV27 and J is TRBJ2-3; weak D call: TRBD1 (6 bases). This CDR3 is 14 amino acids long. Germline assignment: CDR1 MNHEY and CDR2 SMNVEV (reference sequence). Trimming removed 3 bases from V and 5 bases from J, with 12 bases in between. The chain's CDR3 is CASSLTGRGDTQYF. The CDR3, as DNA: TGTGCCAGCAGTTTGACAGGCCGGGGAGATACGCAGTATTTT.

This chain uses TRBV5-5 with TRBJ2-3, with a possible D match to TRBD2 (7 bases). CDR3 length equals 15 residues. The V end was cut by 1 base, the J end by 5 bases, with 14 bases between. Germline V lookup: CDR1 SGHKS, CDR2 YYEKEE (reference sequence). CDR3 sequence (DNA): TGTGCCAGCAGCTTGTCTAGCGGACAGTTAGATACGCAGTATTTT. Translation gives CASSLSSGQLDTQYF. The full variable domain, its missing parts supplied by reference TRBV5-5 and TRBJ2-3, is DAGVTQSPTHLIKTRGQQVTLRCSPISGHKSVSWYQQVLGQGPQFIFQYYEKEERGRGNFPDRFSARQFPNYSSELNVNALLLGDSALYLCASSLSSGQLDTQYFGPGTRLTVL.

This rearrangement joins TRBV24-1 to TRBJ2-2, with 7 bases fitting TRBD1. With 1 base clipped from V and 5 bases from J, the junction kept 15 bases outside the gene matches. The CDR3 extends over 19 amino acids. CDR1 is KGHDR, CDR2 SFDVKD, per germline. In DNA form, the CDR3 reads TGTGCCACCAGTGATTTAGGAAGCAGGACAGGCCTCCCAACCGGGGAGCTGTTTTTT. It codes for CATSDLGSRTGLPTGELFF.

This chain links TRBV18 with TRBJ1-2; tentatively, D is TRBD1 (6 bases). V was clipped by 2 bases and J by 2 bases, with 9 bases between them. This CDR3 has 14 residues. From germline, CDR1 is KGHSH and CDR2 LQKENI. CDR3: CASSPYRENYGYTF. CDR3 nucleotide sequence: TGTGCCAGCTCACCATACAGGGAGAACTATGGCTACACCTTC.

The gene calls are TRBV20-1 and TRBJ2-1, with 7 bases lining up with TRBD2. Germline V gene sequence: CDR1 DFQATT, CDR2 SNEGSKA (reference sequence). The length of the CDR3 is 15 residues. Losses at the gene ends were 3 bases for V and 9 bases for J; bases not matched to a gene: 14. The CDR3 DNA follows: TGCAGTGCTAGTCCCAGGAGGGAGGGCCGGGGTGAGCAGTTCTTC. It translates to CSASPRREGRGEQFF.

The rearrangement joins TRBV18 to TRBJ2-3; TRBD2 matches 13 bases. CDR1 KGHSH and CDR2 LQKENI come from the germline V gene. The CDR3 is 19 amino acids. After removal of 0 bases from V and 2 bases from J, the junction contained 8 bases not matched to a gene. CDR3 sequence (DNA): TGTGCCAGCTCACCACCAACTAGCGGGAGGGCTCTTGTCACAGATACGCAGTATTTT. Its protein is CASSPPTSGRALVTDTQYF.

The genes are TRBV27 and TRBJ1-4; D is undetermined. With 3 bases removed from V and 5 bases from J, the gap between germline ends came to 16 bases. Germline loops: CDR1 MNHEY, CDR2 SMNVEV (reference sequence). The CDR3 sequence is 16 residues long. CDR3 region: CASSLRPRGINEKLFF. The CDR3 DNA reads TGTGCCAGCAGTTTGCGGCCTCGGGGTATCAATGAAAAACTGTTTTTT.

The J gene is TRBJ2-2, the V gene TRBV6-2 or TRBV6-3; D gene ambiguous. The V end lost 2 bases, the J end lost 1 base, and 11 bases lay between the germline ends. The length of the CDR3 is 16 residues. Per germline, CDR1 MNHEY and CDR2 SVGEGT. CDR3 DNA sequence: TGTGCCAGCAGTTACGGCCTCAGCGTGAACACCGGGGAGCTGTTTTTT. It translates to CASSYGLSVNTGELFF.

The chain links TRBV29-1 to TRBJ2-7, with TRBD1 as a possible D gene (5 bases). Germline loops: CDR1 SQVTM, CDR2 ANQGSEA. Between the trimmed V and J ends, which lost 4 bases and 1 base, there was a span of 11 bases. The CDR3 is made up of 13 amino acids. As DNA, the CDR3 is TGCAGCGTTGTGACAGAAGCATCCTACGAGCAGTACTTC. This sequence encodes CSVVTEASYEQYF.

The CDR3 DNA is TGTGCCAGCAGTTTAGTCGGGAGCACGCAGTATTTT. This encodes CASSLVGSTQYF. The rearrangement links TRBV28 to TRBJ2-3; a possible D gene is TRBD2 (6 bases). Germline CDR1 and CDR2: MDHEN and SYDVKM. V was clipped by 2 bases and J by 9 bases, with 9 bases between them. The CDR3 runs 12 residues.

The chain is built from TRBV19 and TRBJ1-5; weak D call: TRBD1 (6 bases). Germline V lookup: CDR1 LNHDA, CDR2 SQIVND (reference sequence). Deletions cut 6 bases from V and 1 base from J, with 13 bases between. There are 15 residues in the CDR3. The CDR3 DNA reads TGTGCCAGTAGGACACAGGGCCGCAGCAATCAGCCCCAGCATTTT. This sequence encodes CASRTQGRSNQPQHF. Full variable domain (rest looked up from reference TRBV19 and TRBJ1-5): DGGITQSPKYLFRKEGQNVTLSCEQNLNHDAMYWYRQDPGQGLRLIYYSQIVNDFQKGDIAEGYSVSREKKESFPLTVTSAQKNPTAFYLCASRTQGRSNQPQHFGDGTRLSIL.

J is TRBJ1-5 and V is TRBV3-1 (or the pseudogene TRBV3-2), with 7 bases aligning to TRBD1. In germline, CDR1 is LGHDT, CDR2 YNNKEL (reference sequence). The CDR3 is 16 residues long. Unmatched junction bases numbered 9, after V lost 4 bases and J lost 3 bases. For the CDR3, the DNA is TGTGCCAGCAGCCCTACAGGGGTCGCCTCCAATCAGCCCCAGCATTTT. Its translation is CASSPTGVASNQPQHF.

V gene TRBV23-1 combines with J gene TRBJ1-2, with D perhaps matching TRBD1 (6 bases). TRBV23-1 is placed among ORFs of uncertain function. V was cut by 4 bases and J by 10 bases, with 22 bases left in between. This CDR3 has 15 amino acids. The CDR3: CASSPGTPKGGAYTF. The CDR3 nucleotides are TGCGCCAGCAGTCCCGGGACACCAAAAGGAGGCGCCTACACCTTC.

V is TRBV7-8 and J is TRBJ2-1; 10 bases match TRBD1. V trimming: 4 bases; J trimming: 5 bases; junction bases outside the gene matches: 8. CDR1 and CDR2 from the germline V gene are SGHVS and FQNEAQ. CDR3 size: 16 residues. This CDR3 reads CASSSKGGQGHNEQFF. The CDR3 region has the DNA TGTGCCAGCAGCTCCAAAGGGGGACAGGGGCACAATGAGCAGTTCTTC.

V usage is TRBV10-3 and J usage is TRBJ2-7, with TRBD1 as a possible D gene (5 bases). The V gene's germline CDR1 is ENHRY and CDR2 SYGVKD. The CDR3 is 15 amino acids. Trimming cost V 0 bases and J 6 bases, with 15 bases left between them. In nucleotides, the CDR3 is TGTGCCATCAGTGAGTCCGCAGGGAACGGCCGCGAGCAGTACTTC. It yields the protein CAISESAGNGREQYF.

The chain carries TRBV3-1 (or the pseudogene TRBV3-2) and TRBJ2-3, with no clear D. Germline lookup yields CDR1 LGHDT and CDR2 YNNKEL (reference sequence). This CDR3 has 12 residues. V shed 0 bases and J shed 7 bases, with 5 bases lying between them. CDR3 nucleotide sequence: TGTGCCAGCAGCCAAGAGCGCCATACGCAGTATTTT. Translated, it gives CASSQERHTQYF.

The rearrangement links TRBV7-9 to TRBJ2-1, with 8 bases lining up with TRBD2. The CDR3 has 16 residues. Germline V CDR1 and CDR2: SEHNR, FQNEAQ (reference sequence). J lost 3 bases, V lost 5 bases, and 9 bases had no gene match. This chain's CDR3 is CASSHHKRGIYNEQFF. CDR3 bases: TGTGCCAGCAGCCATCATAAGCGGGGGATCTACAATGAGCAGTTCTTC.

Of note for this clone: Other DNA sequences within the sample encode an identical CDR3. The V call is TRBV5-1, the J call TRBJ2-5, with 10 bases that match TRBD2. CDR3 length equals 14 residues. Trimming removed 2 bases from V and 4 bases from J; junction bases left unmatched: 2. CDR1 and CDR2 from the germline V gene are SGHRS and YFSETQ. The CDR3 coding sequence is TGCGCCAGCAGCTTAGCGGGAGGGTTAGAGACCCAGTACTTC. Translating it yields CASSLAGGLETQYF. The whole variable domain, filled in from reference TRBV5-1 and TRBJ2-5, reads KAGVTQTPRYLIKTRGQQVTLSCSPISGHRSVSWYQQTPGQGLQFLFEYFSETQRNKGNFPGRFSGRQFSNSRSEMNVSTLELGDSALYLCASSLAGGLETQYFGPGTRLLVL.

The chain uses TRBV2 and TRBJ2-2; the match to TRBD1 covers 7 bases. Germline loops: CDR1 SNHLY, CDR2 FYNNEI. Unmatched junction bases numbered 12, after V lost 5 bases and J lost 0 bases. This CDR3 has 18 amino acids. CDR3 loop: CASSLVTGVVTNTGELFF. The CDR3 bases are TGTGCCAGCAGTTTAGTAACAGGGGTAGTTACGAACACCGGGGAGCTGTTTTTT.